This T cell receptor beta chain was identified in a study of cytomegalovirus exposure and HLA in healthy donors. Overall study findings and caveats: Across all donors, roughly uniform sequencing depth was an assumption of the presence/absence analyses.

It was with 60 Vbeta and 13 Jbeta primers that the PCR ran. The assay was immunoSEQ multiplex PCR, and TCRdb's table has in-frame clones only and misses some. This table holds about 250,000 clones, around 80% found once. This CDR3 spans 15 amino acids. The V end was cut by 7 bases, the J end by 1 base, with 11 bases between. From germline, CDR1 is WSHSY and CDR2 SAAADI. This clone was seen a few times. As yet, its antigen is unknown. Specimen: PBMCs. The source is a boy between 10 and 17 years old in good health and CMV-seronegative. The chain employs TRBV10-2 and TRBJ2-6; D not resolved. Written as DNA, the CDR3 is TGCGCCAGCAACAACAGACGTTCTGGGGCCAACGTCCTGACTTTC. Translated: CASNNRRSGANVLTF.